The rows below give T cell receptor beta chains drawn from one sample of a study of T cells after yellow fever vaccination. TCRdb processed the 5' RACE reads anew with MiXCR; each CDR3 protein has one entry. The data hold around 260,000 distinct CDR3 sequences, with roughly 5.6% observed a single time. The sequences come from CD4+ T cells sorted from PBMCs, collected on the day of the yellow fever booster vaccination. The receptor set was obtained from a man aged 18 to 29 who received the YFV17D yellow fever vaccine. CDR3s include the opening cysteine and the closing phenylalanine or tryptophan. The D gene is left open where the match is weak. A clone size is listed for some rows: how often the clone was seen (once, few, many), or a class if it is expanded.

clone_size d_call cdr3_length j_call v_call cdr3_nt cdr3_aa
few TRBD1 15 TRBJ1-4 TRBV12-3/TRBV12-4 TGTGCCAGCAGCCCTAGGACAGGGACCTACCCAAAACTGTTTTTT CASSPRTGTYPKLFF
many TRBD2 14 TRBJ2-1 TRBV10-3 TGTGCCACACAAGGGACTATCTCCTACAATGAGCAGTTCTTC CATQGTISYNEQFF
. . 15 TRBJ2-5 TRBV20-1 TGCAGTGCGCCGAAGACAGGAGGCACTGTTGGGACCCAGTACTTC CSAPKTGGTVGTQYF
many TRBD1 17 TRBJ1-5 TRBV15 TGTGCCACCAGCATCGGATTTACAGGGGAAGGCAATCAGCCCCAGCATTTT CATSIGFTGEGNQPQHF
. . 15 TRBJ2-7 TRBV6-2/TRBV6-3 TGTGCCAGCAGTTACGGGGGGGCTGACCCCTACGAGCAGTACTTC CASSYGGADPYEQYF
. . 13 TRBJ2-5 TRBV19 TGTGCCAGTAGCACACAGGGTGGCGGGACCCAGTACTTC CASSTQGGGTQYF
few . 14 TRBJ2-2 TRBV7-2 TGTGCCAGCAGCTTACCATCAGGGTCCGGGGAGCTGTTTTTT CASSLPSGSGELFF
many . 14 TRBJ1-4 TRBV20-1 TGCAGTGCTAGAGATCCCAGGGTCGAAGAAAAACTGTTTTTT CSARDPRVEEKLFF
many . 17 TRBJ1-1 TRBV6-5 TGTGCCAGCAGTGACGACAACTATTTTAGGGGAAACACTGAAGCTTTCTTT CASSDDNYFRGNTEAFF
few TRBD1 17 TRBJ2-2 TRBV7-2 TGTGCCAGCAGCTTTCCGGGACAGGGGGCCAGTTCCGGGGAGCTGTTTTTT CASSFPGQGASSGELFF